This T cell receptor (beta chain) came from a study of T cells in Graves' hyperthyroidism and ophthalmopathy. Germline lookup yields CDR1 KGHDR and CDR2 SFDVKD. Trimming pared 3 bases from V and 7 bases from J, leaving 8 bases between. The CDR3 totals 12 residues. The table lists this clonotype with many counts. Amplification targeted TCR beta CDR3 regions from RNA transcripts. Using the HTBI primer set, a first-round RT-PCR was run on the TCR CDR3. A single record per CDR3 protein comes from TCRdb applying MiXCR to the multiplex PCR reads. Of about 130,000 distinct CDR3 sequences detected, 22% appear once; the ten largest clones hold around 70%. An approximately 9.4 ml volume of fresh peripheral blood provided the PBMCs.

Sequencing was performed on blood. The clonotype originates from a woman between 45 and 60 years old with Graves' hyperthyroidism that later progressed to Graves' ophthalmopathy. J is TRBJ1-2 and V is TRBV24-1, with TRBD1 as a possible D gene (5 bases). The CDR3 nucleotides are TGTGCCACCAGTGATACAGGACGTGGCTACACCTTC. Its translation is CATSDTGRGYTF.